This T cell receptor beta chain was obtained from a study of T cell responses to AZD1222 COVID-19 vaccine. Points on this clone: Its antigen is still unknown.

Pooling of second doses given at about 4 or about 12 weeks was done. Findings of the study overall: Repertoire sampling happened only post peak T cell response. White British donors predominated, females outnumbered males, and clonal diversity was possibly underestimated.

Using immunoSEQ multiplex PCR, the repertoire was profiled, and TCRdb retains in-frame clones only, with some absent. The table lists roughly 150,000 clones, almost 90% of them singletons. Germline V gives CDR1 MNHEY, CDR2 SVGAGI. The length of the CDR3 is 15 residues. The V and J ends lost 6 bases and 4 bases, in that order; junction bases with no gene match: 10. The starting material was peripheral blood, obtained 28 days after the second AZD1222 dose. The receptor comes from an adult who received the AZD1222 COVID-19 vaccine. The chain carries TRBV6-5 and TRBJ2-3; 7 positions agree with TRBD1. CDR3 DNA: TGTGCCAGCAGAATGAGCCAGACAGGGTCAGATACGCAGTATTTT. Translating it yields CASRMSQTGSDTQYF.